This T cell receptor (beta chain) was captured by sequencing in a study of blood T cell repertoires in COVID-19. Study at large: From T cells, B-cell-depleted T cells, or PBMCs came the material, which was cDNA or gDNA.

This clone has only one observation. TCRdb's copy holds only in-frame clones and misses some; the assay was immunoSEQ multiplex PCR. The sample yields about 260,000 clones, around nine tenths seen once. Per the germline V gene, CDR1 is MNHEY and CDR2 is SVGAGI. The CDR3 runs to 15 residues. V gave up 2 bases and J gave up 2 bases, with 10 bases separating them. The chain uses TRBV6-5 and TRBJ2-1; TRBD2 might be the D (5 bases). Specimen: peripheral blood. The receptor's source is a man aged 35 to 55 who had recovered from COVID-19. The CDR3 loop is CASSYQRRTYNEQFF. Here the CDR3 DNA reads TGTGCCAGCAGTTACCAGCGGAGAACCTACAATGAGCAGTTCTTC.